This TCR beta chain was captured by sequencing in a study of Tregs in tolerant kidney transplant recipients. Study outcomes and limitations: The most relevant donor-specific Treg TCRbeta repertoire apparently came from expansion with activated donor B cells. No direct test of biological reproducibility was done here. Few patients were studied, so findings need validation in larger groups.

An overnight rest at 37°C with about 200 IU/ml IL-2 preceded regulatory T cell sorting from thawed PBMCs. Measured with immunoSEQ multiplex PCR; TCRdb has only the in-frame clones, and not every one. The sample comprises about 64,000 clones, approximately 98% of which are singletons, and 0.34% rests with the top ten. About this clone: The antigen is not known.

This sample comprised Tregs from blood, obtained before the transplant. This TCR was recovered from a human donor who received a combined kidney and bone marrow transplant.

CDR3 coding DNA: TGTGCCTGGAGTCCGAGACTCCTCGTTGACTATGGCTACACCTTC. Its translation is CAWSPRLLVDYGYTF. The rearrangement uses TRBV30 and TRBJ1-2; D is undetermined. Germline V gene lookup returns CDR1 GTSNPN and CDR2 SVGIG (reference sequence). This CDR3 has 15 residues. Trimming shortened V by 2 bases and J by 3 bases, and 16 bases separated the two germline ends.